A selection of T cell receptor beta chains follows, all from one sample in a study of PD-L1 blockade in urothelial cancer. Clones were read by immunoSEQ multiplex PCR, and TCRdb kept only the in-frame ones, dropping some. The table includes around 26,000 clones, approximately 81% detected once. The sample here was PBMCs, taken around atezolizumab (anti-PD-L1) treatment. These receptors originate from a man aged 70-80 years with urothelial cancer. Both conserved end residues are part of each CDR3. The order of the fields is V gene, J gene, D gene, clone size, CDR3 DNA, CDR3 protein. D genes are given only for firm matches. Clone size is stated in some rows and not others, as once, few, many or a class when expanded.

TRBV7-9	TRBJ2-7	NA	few	TGTGCCAGCAGCTCCAGGGGACCCTACGAGCAGTACTTC	CASSSRGPYEQYF
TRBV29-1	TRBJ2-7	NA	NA	TGCAGCGTTGAAGGGGAAGCGGGTAGTTCATACGAGCAGTACTTC	CSVEGEAGSSYEQYF
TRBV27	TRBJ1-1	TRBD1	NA	TGTGCCAGCAGTTGGACAGGGGAGACTGAAGCTTTCTTT	CASSWTGETEAFF
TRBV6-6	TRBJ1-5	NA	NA	TGTGCCAGCAGTTTTCGGGCAGAGGCGACAGAGCCCCAGCATTTT	CASSFRAEATEPQHF
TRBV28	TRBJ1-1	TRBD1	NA	TGTGCCAGCAGTTTATTTAGGGGGCGGACTGAAGCTTTCTTT	CASSLFRGRTEAFF
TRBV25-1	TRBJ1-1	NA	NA	TGTGCCAGCAGTTCGACAGGCAACACTGAAGCTTTCTTT	CASSSTGNTEAFF
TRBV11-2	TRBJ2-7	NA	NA	TGTGCCAGCAGTAAGAACAGGGATTTGCGCTACGAGCAGTACTTC	CASSKNRDLRYEQYF
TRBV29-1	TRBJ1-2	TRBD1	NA	TGCAGCGTTGTCGAATCCGGGACAGGGGGCTATGGCTACACCTTC	CSVVESGTGGYGYTF
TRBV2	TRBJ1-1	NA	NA	TGTGCCAGCAGTGAAGGCCAGACAGTGAACACTGAAGCTTTCTTT	CASSEGQTVNTEAFF
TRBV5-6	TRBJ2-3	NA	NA	TGTGCCAGCAGCTTAGGGGGATATAGCACAGATACGCAGTATTTT	CASSLGGYSTDTQYF
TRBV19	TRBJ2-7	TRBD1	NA	TGTGCCAGTAGTTCTCTAGAGGGACAGGCGTACGAGCAGTACTTC	CASSSLEGQAYEQYF
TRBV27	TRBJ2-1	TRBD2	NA	TGTGCCAGCAGTTTACCAGGACTAGCGGGATTTAATGAGCAGTTCTTC	CASSLPGLAGFNEQFF
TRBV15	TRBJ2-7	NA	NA	TGTGCCACCAGCAGAGATCAGGGACATATCTACGAGCAGTACTTC	CATSRDQGHIYEQYF
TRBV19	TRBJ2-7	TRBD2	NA	TGTGCCACCGCGACCCGGGGGGGCACCTACGAGCAGTACTTC	CATATRGGTYEQYF
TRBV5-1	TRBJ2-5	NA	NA	TGCGCCAGCAGCCGTGACAGCCATGTCGAGACCCAGTACTTC	CASSRDSHVETQYF
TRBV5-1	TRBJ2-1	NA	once	TGCGCCAGCAGCTTGCCGGGAGAAACCTACAATGAGCAGTTCTTC	CASSLPGETYNEQFF
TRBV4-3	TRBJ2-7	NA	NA	TGCGCCAGCAGCCAAGATAGAACGTACGAGCAGTACTTC	CASSQDRTYEQYF
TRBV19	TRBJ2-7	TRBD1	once	TGTGCCAGTAGTACAAGGGACAGGGCGGACGAGCAGTACTTC	CASSTRDRADEQYF
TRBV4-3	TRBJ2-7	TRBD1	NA	TGCGCCAGCAGCCGGGACAGGGTCTACGAGCAGTACTTC	CASSRDRVYEQYF
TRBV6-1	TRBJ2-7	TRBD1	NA	TGTGCCAGCAGTGAAGAGGAGACAGGGGGCTACGAGCAGTACTTC	CASSEEETGGYEQYF
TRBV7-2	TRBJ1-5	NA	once	TGTGCCAGCAGCTTAGCGGCGGCCGGTAGGCCCCAGCATTTT	CASSLAAAGRPQHF
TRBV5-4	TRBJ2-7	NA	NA	TGTGCCAGCAGCGCGAACCCCAGGGTATCCGAGAACGAGCAGTACTTC	CASSANPRVSENEQYF
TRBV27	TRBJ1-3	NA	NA	TGTGCCAGCAGAACGTCCGGGAGCTCTGGAAACACCATATATTTT	CASRTSGSSGNTIYF
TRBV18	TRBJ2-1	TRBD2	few	TGTGCCAGCTCACCGGAAAGCGGGAGGATGAATGAGCAGTTCTTC	CASSPESGRMNEQFF
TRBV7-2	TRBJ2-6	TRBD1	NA	TGTGCCAGCAGCCAAAAATCAGGGGGCGAGGCTGGGGCCAACGTCCTGACTTTC	CASSQKSGGEAGANVLTF
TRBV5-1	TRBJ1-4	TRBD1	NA	TGCGCCAGCAGTTTGGACAGGGCGGATGAAAAACTGTTTTTT	CASSLDRADEKLFF
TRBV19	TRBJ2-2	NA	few	TGTGCCAGTAGCTCAATACAGGACAGCTACACCGGGGAGCTGTTTTTT	CASSSIQDSYTGELFF
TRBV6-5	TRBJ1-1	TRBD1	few	TGTGCCAGCAGAGGGGCAGGGGGCGGCACTGAAGCTTTCTTT	CASRGAGGGTEAFF
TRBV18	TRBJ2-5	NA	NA	TGTGCCAGCTCACCAGCGGGGACAGAGACCCAGTACTTC	CASSPAGTETQYF
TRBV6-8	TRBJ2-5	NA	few	TGTGCCAGCAGTAGCCGGGACAAAGAGACCCAGTACTTC	CASSSRDKETQYF
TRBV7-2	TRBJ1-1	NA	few	TGTGCCAGCAGCCGATCGTATGGAGGGACTGAAGCTTTCTTT	CASSRSYGGTEAFF
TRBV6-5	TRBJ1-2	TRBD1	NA	TGTGCCAGCAGTGAGGGACAGTACTATGGCTACACCTTC	CASSEGQYYGYTF
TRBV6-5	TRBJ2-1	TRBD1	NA	TGTGCCAGCAGTTACTCGGACAGGGGAACCTACAATGAGCAGTTCTTC	CASSYSDRGTYNEQFF
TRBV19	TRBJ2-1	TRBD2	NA	TGTGCCAGTAGTATGGCAGCGGGAGGCTATGAGCAGTTCTTC	CASSMAAGGYEQFF
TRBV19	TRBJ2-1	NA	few	TGTGCCAGTACCCTGGAGTACGGCAATGAGCAGTTCTTC	CASTLEYGNEQFF
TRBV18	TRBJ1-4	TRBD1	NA	TGTGCCAGCTCACCTAGCCAGGGGGGAGCTAATGAAAAACTGTTTTTT	CASSPSQGGANEKLFF
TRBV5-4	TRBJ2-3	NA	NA	TGTGCCAGCTGGACCCGAACAGGGAGTGACACAGATACGCAGTATTTT	CASWTRTGSDTDTQYF
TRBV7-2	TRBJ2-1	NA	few	TGTGCCAGCAGCCCCCCCGGTAGAGATGAGCAGTTCTTC	CASSPPGRDEQFF
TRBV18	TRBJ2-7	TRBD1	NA	TGTGCCAGCTCCGTTGGGACAGGAGTAATCTCCTACGAGCAGTACTTC	CASSVGTGVISYEQYF
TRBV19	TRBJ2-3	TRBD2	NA	TGTGCCAGTAGGGGGTTAGCGGGCGAGCCAGATACGCAGTATTTT	CASRGLAGEPDTQYF
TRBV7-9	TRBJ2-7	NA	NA	TGTGCCAGCAGCGTAAACAGGGCCCCCTACGAGCAGTACTTC	CASSVNRAPYEQYF